This entry lists 7 T cell receptor beta chains sequenced from one sample in a study of pediatric ulcerative colitis. The repertoire was sequenced with immunoSEQ multiplex PCR; TCRdb's copy has only in-frame clones and lacks some. The sample yields tens of thousands of clones, over 70% seen once. The source material was blood. The receptor set was obtained from a boy aged 5-17 years with moderate ulcerative colitis.

The chain couples TRBV4-2 to TRBJ1-1, with 8 bases identical to TRBD1. V lost 4 bases, J lost 5 bases, and 6 bases stayed unmatched. CDR3 length: 14 amino acids. CDR1 and CDR2 from the germline V gene are LGHNA and YNFKEQ. CDR3 DNA sequence: TGTGCCAGCAGCCCCACAGGGGGTCGGACTGAAGCTTTCTTT. It yields the protein CASSPTGGRTEAFF.

The V call is TRBV19, the J call TRBJ1-2, with D possibly TRBD1 on 6 matching bases. The CDR3 runs 14 residues. From germline, CDR1 is LNHDA and CDR2 SQIVND (reference sequence). Trimming took 6 bases from V and 4 from J, leaving 15 bases between them. Written as DNA, the CDR3 is TGTGCCAGTAGCACTTTGGGGGCCAGCTATGGCTACACCTTC. Its protein is CASSTLGASYGYTF.

The CDR3 protein is CASREGTTGELFF. The CDR3 DNA follows: TGTGCCAGCAGGGAAGGGACGACCGGGGAGCTGTTTTTT. The chain recombines TRBV6-4 with TRBJ2-2; D possibly matches TRBD1 or TRBD2 (5 bases each). Germline V CDR1 and CDR2: MRHNA, SNTAGT. Between the trimmed V and J ends, which lost 6 bases and 5 bases, there was a span of 10 bases. The CDR3 sequence is 13 residues long.

The chain is built from TRBV7-9 and TRBJ2-7, with 9 bases lining up with TRBD2. This CDR3 is 16 amino acids long. Per germline, CDR1 SEHNR and CDR2 FQNEAQ (reference sequence). J lost 2 bases, V lost 4 bases, and 9 bases had no gene match. CDR3 coding DNA: TGTGCCAGCAGCTCAATCGGACTAGCGCAAACCTACGAGCAGTACTTC. It codes for CASSSIGLAQTYEQYF.

The rearrangement uses TRBV25-1 and TRBJ2-1; D remains ambiguous. Deletions cut 7 bases from V and 10 bases from J, with 17 bases between. Germline V CDR1 and CDR2: MGHDK, SYGVNS. There are 13 residues in the CDR3. The CDR3 nucleotides read TGTGCCAGCACCGAACCCGTGGTGAGAGAGCAGTTCTTC. Its protein is CASTEPVVREQFF.

The count of this clone is one. The J gene is TRBJ1-1, the V gene TRBV19; perhaps TRBD1 as D (5 bases). The length of the CDR3 is 14 residues. Germline lookup yields CDR1 LNHDA and CDR2 SQIVND (reference sequence). V gave up 5 bases and J gave up 6 bases, with 16 bases separating them. CDR3 protein: CASSGLEGRAEAFF. Written as DNA, the CDR3 is TGTGCCAGTAGTGGCCTGGAGGGGAGGGCTGAAGCTTTCTTT.

For the CDR3, the DNA is TGTGCCAGCAGCTTAGTCCCGGGGGTCCCAACCTATGGCTACACCTTC. Encoded protein: CASSLVPGVPTYGYTF. This chain uses TRBV11-2 with TRBJ1-2; the D gene is possibly TRBD1 (5 bases). The CDR3 is made up of 16 amino acids. CDR1 SGHAT and CDR2 FQNNGV come from the germline V gene. V lost 1 base and J 4 bases, leaving 16 bases between the germline ends.